Listed below are T cell receptor beta chains from one sample, sequenced in a study of CD8 T cells in Susac syndrome. TCRdb analysed the immunoSEQ multiplex PCR reads with MiXCR anew, one entry per CDR3 protein. The sample contains 80,000 or so distinct CDR3 sequences, 85% to 95% of which appear only once. Specimen: CD4+ T cells from PBMCs. These TCRs come from a human donor with Susac syndrome. CDR3s include the opening cysteine and the closing phenylalanine or tryptophan. The D gene is left open where the match is weak. A clone size is listed for some rows: how often the clone was seen (once, few, many), or a class if it is expanded.

d_call j_call clone_size v_call cdr3_nt cdr3_aa
TRBD2 TRBJ2-7 once TRBV6-1 TGTGCCAGCAGTACTAGCGGGACTGCCTACGAGCAGTACTTC CASSTSGTAYEQYF
TRBD2 TRBJ2-1 NA TRBV20-1 TGCAGTTCGCGGGCAAGCGGGGTCCAGTTCTTC CSSRASGVQFF
NA TRBJ2-7 NA TRBV7-9 TGTGCCAGCAGCGAACCTCTAGCAGGGCCAACCTACGAGCAGTACTTC CASSEPLAGPTYEQYF
TRBD1 TRBJ2-7 NA TRBV20-1 TGCAGTGGCGGACAGGGAGGTCCTAGGGGAGAGCAGTACTTC CSGGQGGPRGEQYF
NA TRBJ1-1 NA TRBV20-1 TGCAGTGCTAGGGGGGGCGGTGAAGTTTTCTTT CSARGGGEVFF
NA TRBJ2-7 NA TRBV18 TGTGCCAGCTCCCCTCCCCCTCAATGGTGGAGCTCCTACGAGCAGTACTTC CASSPPPQWWSSYEQYF
NA TRBJ1-6 NA TRBV20-1 TGCAGTGCTAGATCTCAGAAAGCCAATTCACCCCTCCACTTT CSARSQKANSPLHF
NA TRBJ2-2 NA TRBV19 TGTGCCAGTAGTCCCGGGGTGTATTCGAACACCGGGGAGCTGTTTTTT CASSPGVYSNTGELFF
NA TRBJ2-1 NA TRBV4-3 TGCGCCAGCAGTACCAGCGCGTACAATGAGCAGTTCTTC CASSTSAYNEQFF
NA TRBJ2-7 NA TRBV7-2 TGTGCCAGCAGCACGGGACCGTGGGAGCAGTACTTC CASSTGPWEQYF
NA TRBJ1-6 once TRBV5-1 TGCGCCAGCAGCACAGGGTATAGATCCTATAATTCACCCCTCCACTTT CASSTGYRSYNSPLHF
TRBD1 TRBJ2-6 NA TRBV7-9 TGTGCCAGCAGCCCATTGGGACAGGTTGAGCCTGGGGCCAACGTCCTGACTTTC CASSPLGQVEPGANVLTF
TRBD2 TRBJ2-1 NA TRBV5-1 TGCGCCAGCAGCTTGGGTAGCGGGGTTTGGAACAATGAGCAGTTCTTC CASSLGSGVWNNEQFF
TRBD1 TRBJ1-4 NA TRBV28 TGTGCCAGCAGCACGGCCGGGACAGGGGATGAAAAACTGTTTTTT CASSTAGTGDEKLFF
TRBD1 TRBJ2-1 NA TRBV19 TGTGCCAGTAGTATTCCAGGACAGGGGGCAGGGGATGAGCAGTTCTTC CASSIPGQGAGDEQFF
TRBD1 TRBJ2-7 NA TRBV19 TGTGCCAGTAAAAGGGGGACAGGCGTCGACGAGCAGTACTTC CASKRGTGVDEQYF
NA TRBJ2-3 NA TRBV12-3/TRBV12-4 TGTGCCAGCAGTTACTGGGCCACAGATACGCAGTATTTT CASSYWATDTQYF
NA TRBJ2-7 once TRBV7-8 TGTGCCAGCACCGCCAAATGGTCCTACGAGCAGTACTTC CASTAKWSYEQYF
TRBD1 TRBJ1-1 NA TRBV20-1 TGCAGTGCTAGAGATCCACGGGAGGGGGCTAAGAACACTGAAGCTTTCTTT CSARDPREGAKNTEAFF
NA TRBJ2-2 NA TRBV18 TGTGCCAGCTCACCACGCCAGGGATCGAACACCGGGGAGCTGTTTTTT CASSPRQGSNTGELFF
NA TRBJ1-1 NA TRBV14 TGTGCCAGCAGCCAACGCAGGGGACAGAACACTGAAGCTTTCTTT CASSQRRGQNTEAFF
TRBD2 TRBJ2-1 NA TRBV6-2/TRBV6-3 TGTGCCAGCAGGGGACTAGCGGAGTACAATGAGCAGTTCTTC CASRGLAEYNEQFF
NA TRBJ2-7 NA TRBV11-1 TGTGCCAGCAGCCCCGGGCAGGCTAGCGAACACTACTACGAGCAGTACTTC CASSPGQASEHYYEQYF
NA TRBJ2-2 once TRBV14 TGTGCCAGCAGCCAAGTTGGCGCCGGGGAGCTGTTTTTT CASSQVGAGELFF
NA TRBJ2-3 NA TRBV27 TGTGCCAGCAGTTTACCCCCGGGGGCGGGGGATACGCAGTATTTT CASSLPPGAGDTQYF
TRBD1 TRBJ1-2 NA TRBV2 TGTGCCAGCAGTCCAGTCCGAAAGGGACAGGGTGTTGGCTACACCTTC CASSPVRKGQGVGYTF
NA TRBJ2-3 NA TRBV5-1 TGCGCCAGCAGCTCCCACACTCCCGTACTACCCTCAGATACGCAGTATTTT CASSSHTPVLPSDTQYF
NA TRBJ2-2 NA TRBV6-2/TRBV6-3 TGTGCCAGCACAGGGGGGAGGGGGCACGCGAACACCGGGGAGCTGTTTTTT CASTGGRGHANTGELFF
NA TRBJ2-7 NA TRBV7-2 TGTGCCAGCAGCTTAGGGGCACAAGGAAGCTACGAGCAGTACTTC CASSLGAQGSYEQYF
NA TRBJ2-1 NA TRBV5-1 TGCGCCAGCAGCAGAGCGCGGGACCAAATAGGCGGGGAGCAGTTCTTC CASSRARDQIGGEQFF
TRBD2 TRBJ2-5 NA TRBV30 TGTGCCTGGAACGGGGGACTAGCTGCTCCGTACCAAGAGACCCAGTACTTC CAWNGGLAAPYQETQYF
NA TRBJ2-2 NA TRBV30 TGTGCCTGGAACCCCAACAGAGCGACCGGGGAGCTGTTTTTT CAWNPNRATGELFF
NA TRBJ2-3 few TRBV6-1 TGTGCCAGCAGTTCCACAGATACGCAGTATTTT CASSSTDTQYF
NA TRBJ1-2 NA TRBV12-3/TRBV12-4 TGTGCCAGCAGTTTAGCGTCGTCAGGGTATGGCTACACCTTC CASSLASSGYGYTF
TRBD2 TRBJ2-7 NA TRBV15 TGTGCCACCAGCAGAGATGGGACTAGCTACGAGCAGTACTTC CATSRDGTSYEQYF
NA TRBJ1-5 NA TRBV12-3/TRBV12-4 TGTGCCAGCAGCCCCGACAGTCCTTATAGCAATCAGCCCCAGCATTTT CASSPDSPYSNQPQHF
TRBD2 TRBJ2-1 NA TRBV7-3 TGTGCCAGCAGCTATCCTAGCGGATACAATGAGCAGTTCTTC CASSYPSGYNEQFF
NA TRBJ2-6 once TRBV20-1 TGCAGTGCTACCACAGGGCTTGGGGCCAACGTCCTGACTTTC CSATTGLGANVLTF
NA TRBJ1-1 NA TRBV15 TGTGCCACCAGCAGAGAGGGCAGGGATCAAGCTTTCTTT CATSREGRDQAFF
TRBD2 TRBJ2-3 once TRBV2 TGTGCCAGCAGTGTGACTAGCGGGGGGGCGACGCAGTATTTT CASSVTSGGATQYF
NA TRBJ1-4 NA TRBV3-1 TGTGCCAGCAGCCAAATGATGGCAACTAATGAAAAACTGTTTTTT CASSQMMATNEKLFF
TRBD2 TRBJ2-4 NA TRBV20-1 TGCAGTGCTCCCCTAGCGGGGGAAAACATTCAGTACTTC CSAPLAGENIQYF
NA TRBJ2-5 NA TRBV7-7 TGTGCCAGCAGCTTATATGGTTCGGAGACCCAGTACTTC CASSLYGSETQYF
NA TRBJ2-1 NA TRBV5-1 TGCGCCAGCAGCTTTGGAGATTCCAATGAGCAGTTCTTC CASSFGDSNEQFF
TRBD1 TRBJ1-5 NA TRBV29-1 TGCAGCGTTGGGGACAGGTTAAATCAGCCCCAGCATTTT CSVGDRLNQPQHF
NA TRBJ2-5 NA TRBV6-1 TGTGCCAGCAGTGAAGAGGGATTGGAGACCCAGTACTTC CASSEEGLETQYF
TRBD1 TRBJ2-1 NA TRBV7-6 TGTGCCAGCAGCCTAGGGACAGGGGGGAACAATGAGCAGTTCTTC CASSLGTGGNNEQFF
TRBD1 TRBJ1-1 NA TRBV29-1 TGCAGCGTTGAAGTCGGACAGGGAGGAGCGGGAGCTTTCTTT CSVEVGQGGAGAFF
NA TRBJ2-3 NA TRBV9 TGTGCCAGCACCACGAGCGGGAGCACAGATACGCAGTATTTT CASTTSGSTDTQYF
NA TRBJ2-7 once TRBV15 TGTGCCACCAGCAGAGAGGGGGGCCCTGCCTACGAGCAGTACTTC CATSREGGPAYEQYF
TRBD2 TRBJ2-7 NA TRBV23-1 TGCGCCAGTCCCGGGGGAGGGCTTGCCTACGTGCAGTACTTC CASPGGGLAYVQYF